This T cell receptor beta chain was documented in a study of T cell responses to AZD1222 COVID-19 vaccine (dated by TCRdb to about 2021). General notes on the study: TCR sequencing was performed for roughly 250 trial participants, of whom about 200 were given two doses of AZD1222 and around 26 were given two doses of MenACWY control vaccine. Trial participants were enrolled by age into 18-55, 56-69 and 70-plus year subgroups, with about 150, 27 and 61 TCR-sequenced participants respectively.

Concerning this clone: Which antigen it targets is not known. Germline is not matched at one junction end, which may reflect a read error.

The full study reports these points: After two AZD1222 doses, spike-specific TCR breadth and depth were significantly higher than at day 0 and than in MenACWY recipients. Reportedly, almost half of the unique spike-specific TCRs recognized epitopes lying outside the regions that are mutated in the B.1.351 and B.1.1.7 variants. In the small 56-69-year group, the increase in depth fell short of significance, most likely because of low power. Participants were mostly white British and included more females than males, and it was suggested by the authors that clonal diversity may have been underestimated. The vaccine-associated CD4 TCRs covered the entire spike protein, and the dominant responses fell in regions 160-218 and 743-854. Because no samples from the day 14 peak response were available, repertoires could be characterized only after the peak T cell response. Conclusions about previously exposed vaccinees are limited, since just 5 to 7 AZD1222 recipients were seropositive for SARS-CoV-2 at baseline.

In light of the paper, this sample's time point label describes: about 28 days (+/-7) after the second vaccine dose. AZD1222 recipients with second doses at about 4 weeks or about 12 weeks were pooled, because spike-specific TCR depth and breadth did not differ between schedules. Vaccinee samples came from UK trials COV001 and COV002, including a single-blind randomized controlled phase 2/3 trial of AZD1222 (ChAdOx1 nCoV-19) in healthy adults. Trial participant PBMC samples were collected at day 0 and day 28 after the second dose for TCRbeta chain sequencing. The CDR3 regions of human TCRbeta chains were subjected to immunosequencing. Regarding the original processing steps: TCRs in the repertoires were compared against a reference library of SARS-CoV-2-specific TCRs that had been generated with the MIRA antigen-specificity platform. Breadth was defined as the fraction of unique TCRs that were SARS-CoV-2-associated, and depth was defined as the fraction of total T cells that were SARS-CoV-2-associated. Using the MIRA data, each spike-specific TCR was assigned both to the spike region to which the TCR was reactive and to a CD4 or CD8 class. Log10-transformed breadth and depth values were compared by one-way ANOVA with Sidak's multiple comparisons tests. The source is immuneACCESS, and TCRdb retained only in-frame sequences with V and J called. Part of the clones is not carried over; for the studies checked, unresolved V genes explain less than half of this, and the remainder is unexplained. V and J calls and clone size are copied from that table; D and trimming were computed from the DNA. Within this sample are about 85,000 clones, with around 93% of them counted one time only. Of the sample, roughly 8% is held by the ten largest clones.

According to the germline V gene, CDR1 reads SGHAT and CDR2 reads FQNNGV. Measured from the cysteine to the phenylalanine, the CDR3 is 14 residues long. The kept DNA is CDR3 alone, 42 bases in frame from the first base. The TCR was taken from an adult who received the AZD1222 COVID-19 vaccine. The sequence joins TRBV11-2 to TRBJ2-7, and 10 bases in between align with TRBD2. The sequencing here drew on peripheral blood, taken 28 days after the second AZD1222 dose. This receptor carries the CDR3 CASSLGLAAYEQYF. The DNA is TGTGCCAGCAGTTTAGGACTAGCGGCGTACGAGCAGTACTTC. Here the CDR3 is joined to the reference TRBV11-2 and TRBJ2-7 genes, and the full variable domain is: EAGVAQSPRYKIIEKRQSVAFWCNPISGHATLYWYQQILGQGPKLLIQFQNNGVVDDSQLPKDRFSAERLKGVDSTLKIQPAKLEDSAVYLCASSLGLAAYEQYFGPGTRLTVT.